This TCR beta chain was recovered during a study of blood T cell repertoires in COVID-19. Study-level information: Whether acute or convalescent, the COVID-19 samples came from the United States, Italy and Spain. PBMCs, B-cell-depleted T cells, or T cells were the source of the cDNA or gDNA that made up the material.

In the original processing: Amplification of reference gene primers was used by the study to estimate nucleated cell counts. Only in-frame clones appear in the TCRdb table, and some are missing; sequencing was by immunoSEQ multiplex PCR. D and trimming come from the DNA, and the V and J calls and clone size come from that table. Of 130,000 to 150,000 clones listed, more than 75% are singletons. The CDR3 extends over 16 amino acids. In germline, CDR1 is SGHAT, CDR2 FQNNGV. The J segment lost 7 bases and the V segment lost 6 bases, leaving 13 bases of the junction unmatched. Source material: peripheral blood. This rearrangement joins TRBV11-2 to TRBJ2-2; 8 positions agree with TRBD2. This receptor was obtained from a man in his sixties with acute or convalescent COVID-19. The CDR3 loop is CASRLAGGPRGGELFF. In nucleotides, the CDR3 is TGTGCCAGCAGGCTTGCGGGAGGACCGAGAGGCGGGGAGCTGTTTTTT.